This is a list of T cell receptor beta chains from one sample in a study of blood T cell repertoires in COVID-19. Sequencing used immunoSEQ multiplex PCR; TCRdb keeps in-frame clones, though not all of them. This table has about 190,000 clones, approximately 78% appearing once. Sequencing used peripheral blood. These receptors were collected from an elderly woman with active or convalescent COVID-19. The CDR3 runs from the conserved cysteine through the conserved F or W. A D gene is named only where the DNA matches it firmly. The size of a clone is reported for some rows only, either as once, few or many, or as a class for expanded clones.

j_call v_call clone_size d_call cdr3_nt cdr3_aa
TRBJ1-3 TRBV5-1 - - TGCGCCAGCAGCTTGGAGGGGTCCTTACCTCTGAGTGGCATATATTTT CASSLEGSLPLSGIYF
TRBJ2-5 TRBV5-1 - - TGCGCCAGCTTAGACGGACTATTGAGAGGAGAGACCCAGTACTTC CASLDGLLRGETQYF
TRBJ1-1 TRBV15 - - TGTGCCACCAGCAGTCGTGTTATGAACACTGAAGCTTTCTTT CATSSRVMNTEAFF
TRBJ1-1 TRBV6-5 - TRBD1 TGTGCCAGCAGTTACCGACAGGGGGAAGCTTTCTTT CASSYRQGEAFF
TRBJ1-5 TRBV28 - - TGTGCCAGCAGTAAAGCAGGGGCACGGCCCCAGCATTTT CASSKAGARPQHF
TRBJ1-4 TRBV5-1 few TRBD1 TGCGCCAGCAGCTGGGGGACAGGGGTTGAAAAACTGTTTTTT CASSWGTGVEKLFF
TRBJ1-2 TRBV2 - - TGTGCCAGCGCCCCTTTTTCGGGAATGGGGGGCTACACCTTC CASAPFSGMGGYTF
TRBJ1-6 TRBV5-8 - - TGTGCCAGCAGCTCCTTTCGCTTTCGGAATTCACCCCTCCACTTT CASSSFRFRNSPLHF
TRBJ1-6 TRBV28 - - TGTGCCAGCAGTCTACAGGGTTGGTATAATTCACCCCTCCACTTT CASSLQGWYNSPLHF
TRBJ1-2 TRBV9 - TRBD1 TGTGCCAGCAGCGTAGCGGGACAGGGGCGCTACACCTTC CASSVAGQGRYTF
TRBJ2-7 TRBV7-9 - - TGTGCCAGTGGGGGGTCCCTCGAGCAGTACTTC CASGGSLEQYF
TRBJ2-7 TRBV12-3/TRBV12-4 once - TGTGCCAGCACCCCCTGGCAGGGTCACGAGCAGTACTTC CASTPWQGHEQYF